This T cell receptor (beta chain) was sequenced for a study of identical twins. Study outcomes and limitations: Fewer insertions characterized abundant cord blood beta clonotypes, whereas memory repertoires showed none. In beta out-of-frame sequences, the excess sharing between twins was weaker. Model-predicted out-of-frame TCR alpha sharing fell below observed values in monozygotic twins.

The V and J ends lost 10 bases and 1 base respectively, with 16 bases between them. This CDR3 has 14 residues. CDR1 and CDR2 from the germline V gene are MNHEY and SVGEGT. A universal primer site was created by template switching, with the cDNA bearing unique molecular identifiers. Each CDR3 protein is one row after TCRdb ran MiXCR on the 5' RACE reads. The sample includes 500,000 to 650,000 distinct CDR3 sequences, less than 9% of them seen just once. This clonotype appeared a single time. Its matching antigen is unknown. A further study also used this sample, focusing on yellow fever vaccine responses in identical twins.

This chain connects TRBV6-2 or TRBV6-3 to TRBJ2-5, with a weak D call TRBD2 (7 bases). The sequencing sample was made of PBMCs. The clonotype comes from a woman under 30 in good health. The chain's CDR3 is CATTRGGAQETQYF. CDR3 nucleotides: TGTGCCACCACAAGGGGGGGGGCCCAAGAGACCCAGTACTTC.